This T cell receptor beta chain was profiled in a study of cytomegalovirus exposure and HLA in healthy donors. Whole-study context: A prior analysis found 117 million unique TCR beta sequences from about 179 million T cells.

Germline V gene sequence: CDR1 SGHVS, CDR2 FNYEAQ. CDR3 length equals 15 residues. V shed 5 bases and J shed 2 bases, with 16 bases lying between them. The PCR was carried out with 60 Vbeta primers and 13 Jbeta primers. Profiling relied on immunoSEQ multiplex PCR, and the TCRdb table lists in-frame clones only, not all of them. The repertoire holds roughly 200,000 clones, with around 73% as singletons. The TCR originated in a man in his 60s in good health and CMV-seronegative. Material for sequencing was PBMCs. This chain joins TRBV7-6 and TRBJ2-7; possible D gene TRBD1, 6 bases. The DNA for the CDR3 is TGTGCCAGCAGCCCCCTTACACAGGGCACCTACGAGCAGTACTTC. Protein sequence: CASSPLTQGTYEQYF.